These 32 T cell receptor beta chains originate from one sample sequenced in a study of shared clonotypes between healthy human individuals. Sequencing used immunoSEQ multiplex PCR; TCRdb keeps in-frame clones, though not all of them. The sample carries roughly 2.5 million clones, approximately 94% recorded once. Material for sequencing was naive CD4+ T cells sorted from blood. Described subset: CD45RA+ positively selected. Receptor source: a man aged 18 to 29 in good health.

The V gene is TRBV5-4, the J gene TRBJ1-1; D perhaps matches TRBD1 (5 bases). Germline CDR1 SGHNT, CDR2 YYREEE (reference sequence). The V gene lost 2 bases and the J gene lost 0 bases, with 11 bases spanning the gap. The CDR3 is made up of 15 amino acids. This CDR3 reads CASSLQVNMNTEAFF. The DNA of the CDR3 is TGTGCCAGCAGCTTACAGGTGAACATGAACACTGAAGCTTTCTTT. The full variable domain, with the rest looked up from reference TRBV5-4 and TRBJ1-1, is ETGVTQSPTHLIKTRGQQVTLRCSSQSGHNTVSWYQQALGQGPQFIFQYYREEENGRGNFPPRFSGLQFPNYSSELNVNALELDDSALYLCASSLQVNMNTEAFFGQGTRLTVV.

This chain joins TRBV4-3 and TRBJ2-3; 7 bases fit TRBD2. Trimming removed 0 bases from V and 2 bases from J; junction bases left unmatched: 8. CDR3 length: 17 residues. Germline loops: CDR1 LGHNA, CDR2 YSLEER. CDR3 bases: TGCGCCAGCAGCCAAGATGGGGGGGGAGGGCTCACAGATACGCAGTATTTT. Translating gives CASSQDGGGGLTDTQYF.

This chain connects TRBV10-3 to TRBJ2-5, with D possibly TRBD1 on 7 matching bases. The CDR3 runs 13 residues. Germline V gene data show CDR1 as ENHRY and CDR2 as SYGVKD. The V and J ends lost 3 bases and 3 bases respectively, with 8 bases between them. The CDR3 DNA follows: TGTGCCATCAGTGACAGGGGGGAAGAGACCCAGTACTTC. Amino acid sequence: CAISDRGEETQYF.

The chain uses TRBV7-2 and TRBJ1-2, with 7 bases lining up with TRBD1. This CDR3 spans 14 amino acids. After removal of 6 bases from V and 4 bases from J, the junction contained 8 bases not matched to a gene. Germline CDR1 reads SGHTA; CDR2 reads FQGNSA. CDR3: CASSPGTVIYGYTF. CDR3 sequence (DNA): TGTGCCAGCAGTCCCGGGACAGTAATCTATGGCTACACCTTC.

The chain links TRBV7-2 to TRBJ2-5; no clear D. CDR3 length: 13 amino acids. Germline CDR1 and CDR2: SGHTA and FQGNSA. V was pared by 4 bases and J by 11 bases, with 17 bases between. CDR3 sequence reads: CASSSVVRSIQYF. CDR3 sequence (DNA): TGTGCCAGCAGCTCCGTAGTCCGTAGCATACAGTACTTC.

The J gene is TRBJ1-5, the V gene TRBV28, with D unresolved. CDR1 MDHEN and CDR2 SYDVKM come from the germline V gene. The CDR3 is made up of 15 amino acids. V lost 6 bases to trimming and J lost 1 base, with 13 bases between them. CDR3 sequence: CASSPLDGSNQPQHF. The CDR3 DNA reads TGTGCCAGCAGCCCCTTGGACGGGAGCAATCAGCCCCAGCATTTT. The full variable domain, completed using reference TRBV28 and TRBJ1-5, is DVKVTQSSRYLVKRTGEKVFLECVQDMDHENMFWYRQDPGLGLRLIYFSYDVKMKEKGDIPEGYSVSREKKERFSLILESASTNQTSMYLCASSPLDGSNQPQHFGDGTRLSIL.

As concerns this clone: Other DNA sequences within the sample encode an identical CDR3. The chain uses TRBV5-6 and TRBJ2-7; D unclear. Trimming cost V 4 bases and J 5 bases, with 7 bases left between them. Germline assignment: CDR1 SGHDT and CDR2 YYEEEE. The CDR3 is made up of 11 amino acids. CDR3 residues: CASSLLDEQYF. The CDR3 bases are TGTGCCAGCAGCCTCCTCGACGAGCAGTACTTC.

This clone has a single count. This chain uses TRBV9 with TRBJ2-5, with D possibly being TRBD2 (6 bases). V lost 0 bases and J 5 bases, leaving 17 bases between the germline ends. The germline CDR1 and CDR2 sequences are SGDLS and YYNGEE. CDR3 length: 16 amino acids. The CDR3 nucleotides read TGTGCCAGCAGCGTAGGTTCGCGGGGCCAGGGCGAGACCCAGTACTTC. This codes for CASSVGSRGQGETQYF.

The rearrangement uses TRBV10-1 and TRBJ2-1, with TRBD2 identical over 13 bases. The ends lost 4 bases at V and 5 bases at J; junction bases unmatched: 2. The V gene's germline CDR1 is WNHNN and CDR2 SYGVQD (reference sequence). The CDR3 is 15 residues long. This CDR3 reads CASSGGLAGHNEQFF. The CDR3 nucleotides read TGCGCCAGCAGTGGGGGACTAGCGGGGCACAATGAGCAGTTCTTC.

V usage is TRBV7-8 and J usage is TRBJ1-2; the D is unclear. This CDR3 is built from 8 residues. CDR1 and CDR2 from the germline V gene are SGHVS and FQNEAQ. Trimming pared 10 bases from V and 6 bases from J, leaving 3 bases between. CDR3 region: CATHGYTF. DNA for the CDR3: TGTGCCACCCATGGCTACACCTTC.

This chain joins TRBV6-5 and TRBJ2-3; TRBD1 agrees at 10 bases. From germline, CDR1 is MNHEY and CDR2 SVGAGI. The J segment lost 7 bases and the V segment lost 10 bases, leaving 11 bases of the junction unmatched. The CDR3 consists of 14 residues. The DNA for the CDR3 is TGTGCCACCATGGACAGGGGGGGTGAGAATACGCAGTATTTT. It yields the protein CATMDRGGENTQYF.

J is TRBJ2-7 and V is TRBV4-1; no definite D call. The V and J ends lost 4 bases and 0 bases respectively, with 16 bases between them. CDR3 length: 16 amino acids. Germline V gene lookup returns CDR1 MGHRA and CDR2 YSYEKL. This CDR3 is CASSPWHSLPSYEQYF. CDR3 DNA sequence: TGCGCCAGCAGCCCGTGGCACAGTCTCCCCTCCTACGAGCAGTACTTC.

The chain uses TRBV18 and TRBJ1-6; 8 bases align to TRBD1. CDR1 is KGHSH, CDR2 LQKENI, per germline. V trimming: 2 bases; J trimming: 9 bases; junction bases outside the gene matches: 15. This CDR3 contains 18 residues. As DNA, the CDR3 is TGTGCCAGCTCACCATACGGTCCTGGACAGGGCTTAAGTTCACCCCTCCACTTT. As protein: CASSPYGPGQGLSSPLHF.

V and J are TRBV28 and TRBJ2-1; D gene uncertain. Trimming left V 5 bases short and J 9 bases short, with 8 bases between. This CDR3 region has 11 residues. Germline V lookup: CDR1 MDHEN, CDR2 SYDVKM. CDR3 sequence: CASSATVEQFF. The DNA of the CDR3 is TGTGCCAGCAGTGCTACGGTTGAGCAGTTCTTC.

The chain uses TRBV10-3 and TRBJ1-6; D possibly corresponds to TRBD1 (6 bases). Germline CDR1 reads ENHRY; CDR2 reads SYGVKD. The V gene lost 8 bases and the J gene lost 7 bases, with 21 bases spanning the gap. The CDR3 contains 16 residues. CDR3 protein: CAISKGELQGNSPLHF. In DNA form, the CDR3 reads TGTGCCATCTCCAAAGGGGAGCTACAGGGCAATTCACCCCTCCACTTT.

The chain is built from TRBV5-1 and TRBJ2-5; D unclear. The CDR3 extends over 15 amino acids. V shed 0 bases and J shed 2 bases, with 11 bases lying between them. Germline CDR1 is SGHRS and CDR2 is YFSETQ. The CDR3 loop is CASSLAIGVQETQYF. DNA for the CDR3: TGCGCCAGCAGCTTGGCAATTGGTGTACAAGAGACCCAGTACTTC. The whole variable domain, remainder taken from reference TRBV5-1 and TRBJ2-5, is KAGVTQTPRYLIKTRGQQVTLSCSPISGHRSVSWYQQTPGQGLQFLFEYFSETQRNKGNFPGRFSGRQFSNSRSEMNVSTLELGDSALYLCASSLAIGVQETQYFGPGTRLLVL.

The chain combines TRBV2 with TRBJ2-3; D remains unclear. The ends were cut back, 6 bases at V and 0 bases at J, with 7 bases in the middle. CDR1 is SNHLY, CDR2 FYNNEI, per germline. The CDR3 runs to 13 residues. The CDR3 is CASRVYSTDTQYF. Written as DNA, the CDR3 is TGTGCCAGCAGGGTTTATAGCACAGATACGCAGTATTTT.

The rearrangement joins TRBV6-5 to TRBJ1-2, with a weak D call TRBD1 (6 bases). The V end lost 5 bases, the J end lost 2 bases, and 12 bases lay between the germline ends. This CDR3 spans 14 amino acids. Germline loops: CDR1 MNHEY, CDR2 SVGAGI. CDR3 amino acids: CASSGDTPNYGYTF. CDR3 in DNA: TGTGCCAGCAGTGGGGACACGCCAAACTATGGCTACACCTTC.

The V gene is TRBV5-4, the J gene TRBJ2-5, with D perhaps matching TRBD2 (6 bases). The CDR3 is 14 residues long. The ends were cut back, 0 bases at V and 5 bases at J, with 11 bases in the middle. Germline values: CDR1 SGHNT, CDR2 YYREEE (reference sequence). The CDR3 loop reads CASSLVGGDETQYF. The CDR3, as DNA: TGTGCCAGCAGCTTGGTGGGAGGTGATGAGACCCAGTACTTC.

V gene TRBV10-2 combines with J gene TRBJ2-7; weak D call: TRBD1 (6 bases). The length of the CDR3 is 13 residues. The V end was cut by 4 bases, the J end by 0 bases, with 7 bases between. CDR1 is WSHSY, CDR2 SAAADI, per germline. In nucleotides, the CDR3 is TGCGCCAGCAGTGTGGGACACTCCTACGAGCAGTACTTC. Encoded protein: CASSVGHSYEQYF.

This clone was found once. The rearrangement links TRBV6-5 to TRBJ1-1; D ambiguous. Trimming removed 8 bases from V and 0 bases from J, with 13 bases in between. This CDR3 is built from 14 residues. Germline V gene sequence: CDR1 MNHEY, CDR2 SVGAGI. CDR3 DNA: TGTGCCAGCTGTGGCCAGGAGATGAACACTGAAGCTTTCTTT. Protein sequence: CASCGQEMNTEAFF.

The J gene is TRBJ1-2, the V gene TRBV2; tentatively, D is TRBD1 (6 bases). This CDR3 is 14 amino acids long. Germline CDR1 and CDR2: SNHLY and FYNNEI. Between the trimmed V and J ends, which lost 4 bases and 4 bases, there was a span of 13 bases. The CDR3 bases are TGTGCCAGCAGTGCAGGGACAAACCCCTATGGCTACACCTTC. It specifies CASSAGTNPYGYTF.

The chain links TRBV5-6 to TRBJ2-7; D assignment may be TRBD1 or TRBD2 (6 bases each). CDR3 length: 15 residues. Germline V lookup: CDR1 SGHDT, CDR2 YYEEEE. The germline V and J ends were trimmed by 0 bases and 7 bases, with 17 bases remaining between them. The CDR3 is CASSLGFGGLREQYF. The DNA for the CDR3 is TGTGCCAGCAGCTTGGGGTTTGGGGGGCTAAGGGAGCAGTACTTC. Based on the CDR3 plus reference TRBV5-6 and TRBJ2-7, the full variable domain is DAGVTQSPTHLIKTRGQQVTLRCSPKSGHDTVSWYQQALGQGPQFIFQYYEEEERQRGNFPDRFSGHQFPNYSSELNVNALLLGDSALYLCASSLGFGGLREQYFGPGTRLTVT.

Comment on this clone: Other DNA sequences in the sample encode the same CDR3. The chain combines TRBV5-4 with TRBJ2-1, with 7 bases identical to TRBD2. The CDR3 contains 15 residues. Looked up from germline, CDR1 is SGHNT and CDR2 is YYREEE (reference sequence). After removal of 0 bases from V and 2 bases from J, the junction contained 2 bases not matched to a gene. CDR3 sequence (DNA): TGTGCCAGCAGCTTGGGTCTAGCGGCCTACAATGAGCAGTTCTTC. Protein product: CASSLGLAAYNEQFF.

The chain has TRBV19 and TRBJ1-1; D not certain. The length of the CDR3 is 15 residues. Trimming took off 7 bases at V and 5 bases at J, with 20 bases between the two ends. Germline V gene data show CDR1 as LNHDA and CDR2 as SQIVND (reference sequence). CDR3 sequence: CASTRHVVERTEAFF. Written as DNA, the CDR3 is TGTGCCAGTACCCGTCATGTGGTGGAAAGGACTGAAGCTTTCTTT.

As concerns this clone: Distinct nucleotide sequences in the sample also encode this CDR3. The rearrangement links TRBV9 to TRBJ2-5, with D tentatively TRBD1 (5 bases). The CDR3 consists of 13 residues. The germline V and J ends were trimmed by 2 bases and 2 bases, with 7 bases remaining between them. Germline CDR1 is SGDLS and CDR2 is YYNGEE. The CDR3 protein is CASSVGLQETQYF. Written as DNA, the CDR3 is TGTGCCAGCAGCGTGGGGCTACAAGAGACCCAGTACTTC.

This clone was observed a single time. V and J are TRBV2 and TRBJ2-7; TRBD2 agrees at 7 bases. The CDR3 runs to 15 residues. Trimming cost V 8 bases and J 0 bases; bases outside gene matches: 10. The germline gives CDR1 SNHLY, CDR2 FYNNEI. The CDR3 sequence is CASCKSGAGSYEQYF. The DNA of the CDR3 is TGTGCCAGCTGTAAGAGCGGGGCCGGCTCCTACGAGCAGTACTTC.

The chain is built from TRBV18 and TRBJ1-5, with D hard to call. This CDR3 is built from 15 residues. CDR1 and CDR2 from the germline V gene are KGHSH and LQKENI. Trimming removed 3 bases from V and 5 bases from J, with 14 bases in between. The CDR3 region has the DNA TGTGCCAGCTCACCGGGAGCCCTCGCCTATCAGCCCCAGCATTTT. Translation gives CASSPGALAYQPQHF.

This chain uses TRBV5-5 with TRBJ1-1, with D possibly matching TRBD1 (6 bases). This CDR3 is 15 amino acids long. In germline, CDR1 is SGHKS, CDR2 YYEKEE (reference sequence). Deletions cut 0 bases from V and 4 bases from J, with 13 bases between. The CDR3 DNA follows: TGTGCCAGCAGCTTGGACCCAGGACAGAGCACTGAAGCTTTCTTT. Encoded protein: CASSLDPGQSTEAFF.

This CDR3 reads CASGGVRADTQYF. The CDR3 region has the DNA TGTGCCAGCGGTGGGGTTCGGGCAGATACGCAGTATTTT. The chain uses TRBV2 and TRBJ2-3; no clear D. Trimming took off 8 bases at V and 4 bases at J, with 13 bases between the two ends. The germline CDR1 and CDR2 sequences are SNHLY and FYNNEI. This CDR3 is 13 amino acids long.

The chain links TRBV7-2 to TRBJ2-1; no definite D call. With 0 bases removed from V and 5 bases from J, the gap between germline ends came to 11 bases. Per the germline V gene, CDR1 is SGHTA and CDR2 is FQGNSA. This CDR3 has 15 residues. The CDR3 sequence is CASSLAGNPNNEQFF. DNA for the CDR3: TGTGCCAGCAGCTTAGCGGGAAACCCGAACAATGAGCAGTTCTTC.

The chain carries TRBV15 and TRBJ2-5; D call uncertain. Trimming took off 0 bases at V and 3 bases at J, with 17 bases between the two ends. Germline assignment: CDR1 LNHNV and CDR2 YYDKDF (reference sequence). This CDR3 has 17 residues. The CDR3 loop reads CATSRDSLRSNKETQYF. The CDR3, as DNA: TGTGCCACCAGCAGAGATTCATTACGCAGCAACAAAGAGACCCAGTACTTC.